Below are 24 T cell receptor beta chains sequenced from a single sample in a study of sequential checkpoint blockade in melanoma. The treatment here: randomized to nivolumab then ipilimumab (arm A) or the reverse (arm B). Sequenced by immunoSEQ multiplex PCR; TCRdb stores in-frame clones only, minus some. The table has about 30,000 clones, roughly 80% seen once; the top ten hold 10% to 15%. This material consisted of CD8+ T cells sorted from blood (inferred from file names), taken from a patient given nivolumab and ipilimumab in sequence. Every receptor here comes from a human donor with melanoma.

A single count supports this clone. J is TRBJ2-5 and V is TRBV27; possible D gene TRBD2, 5 bases. The germline gives CDR1 MNHEY, CDR2 SMNVEV (reference sequence). The germline V and J ends were trimmed by 7 bases and 9 bases, with 12 bases remaining between them. The length of the CDR3 is 11 residues. DNA for the CDR3: TGTGCCAGCATCGCGGGCGGCGCCCAGTACTTC. Protein: CASIAGGAQYF.

The rearrangement joins TRBV2 to TRBJ2-7; 7 bases agree with TRBD2. Unmatched junction bases numbered 5, after V lost 6 bases and J lost 6 bases. The CDR3 loop spans 12 amino acids. The germline gives CDR1 SNHLY, CDR2 FYNNEI. The CDR3 spells CASSDGGGEQYF. For the CDR3, the DNA is TGTGCCAGCAGCGATGGCGGGGGCGAGCAGTACTTC.

V usage is TRBV14 and J usage is TRBJ1-2; TRBD1 is a possible D gene (5 bases). V was pared by 1 base and J by 2 bases, with 8 bases between. Germline V lookup: CDR1 SGHDN, CDR2 FVKESK. The CDR3 sequence is 14 residues long. The CDR3: CASSQVRANYGYTF. CDR3 DNA: TGTGCCAGCAGCCAAGTCAGGGCGAACTATGGCTACACCTTC.

This sequence joins TRBV5-1 and TRBJ2-7; D is perhaps TRBD1 (6 bases). Germline assignment: CDR1 SGHRS and CDR2 YFSETQ. The CDR3 length is 16 residues. V lost 0 bases and J 0 bases, leaving 13 bases between the germline ends. This CDR3 is CASSLGPRQDSYEQYF. CDR3 sequence (DNA): TGCGCCAGCAGCTTGGGGCCGAGACAGGACTCCTACGAGCAGTACTTC.

The chain uses TRBV28 and TRBJ1-4; weak D call: TRBD1 (5 bases). CDR1 is MDHEN, CDR2 SYDVKM, per germline. The CDR3 is 14 amino acids. V lost 3 bases, J lost 8 bases, and 13 bases lay in between. The chain's CDR3 is CASSFRGDVEKLFF. The CDR3 DNA reads TGTGCCAGCAGTTTTCGGGGGGACGTAGAAAAACTGTTTTTT.

CDR3 DNA: TGCGCCAGCAGCTTGCAACGGGGGGCCCGAACGTCCTACAATGAGCAGTTCTTC. Translating gives CASSLQRGARTSYNEQFF. The chain combines TRBV5-1 with TRBJ2-1, with D perhaps TRBD2 (7 bases). The germline CDR1 and CDR2 sequences are SGHRS and YFSETQ. The CDR3 is made up of 18 amino acids. Trimming took 1 base from V and 1 from J, leaving 18 bases between them.

This chain links TRBV28 with TRBJ2-7; 7 bases line up with TRBD2. Germline loops: CDR1 MDHEN, CDR2 SYDVKM. V was clipped by 4 bases and J by 3 bases; unmatched bases: 9. The CDR3 covers 15 residues. The CDR3 spells CASSSERDYFYEQYF. The CDR3 DNA reads TGTGCCAGCAGTTCTGAACGGGACTATTTCTACGAGCAGTACTTC.

The J gene is TRBJ2-7, the V gene TRBV27; D might be TRBD1 (5 bases). Germline assignment: CDR1 MNHEY and CDR2 SMNVEV (reference sequence). V was pared by 2 bases and J by 3 bases, with 8 bases between. The CDR3 has 13 amino acids. Written as DNA, the CDR3 is TGTGCCAGCAGTTTACAGGGAAACTACGAGCAGTACTTC. Its translation is CASSLQGNYEQYF.

The chain couples TRBV19 to TRBJ2-7; weak D call: TRBD1 (6 bases). Deletions cut 4 bases from V and 4 bases from J, with 8 bases between. CDR1 and CDR2 (germline): LNHDA, SQIVND (reference sequence). The CDR3 consists of 12 residues. Written as DNA, the CDR3 is TGTGCCAGTAGTACGGGACAATACGAGCAGTACTTC. Its translation: CASSTGQYEQYF.

V is TRBV30 and J is TRBJ1-2; D is unclear. The germline CDR1 and CDR2 sequences are GTSNPN and SVGIG (reference sequence). Trimming cost V 0 bases and J 8 bases, with 10 bases left between them. This CDR3 is built from 12 residues. The CDR3 spells CAWSVPPSGYTF. CDR3 DNA sequence: TGTGCCTGGAGTGTACCCCCTAGCGGCTACACCTTC. The variable domain in full, with the rest retrieved from reference TRBV30 and TRBJ1-2, is SQTIHQWPATLVQPVGSPLSLECTVEGTSNPNLYWYRQAAGRGLQLLFYSVGIGQISSEVPQNLSASRPQDRQFILSSKKLLLSDSGFYLCAWSVPPSGYTFGSGTRLTVV.

This chain links TRBV28 with TRBJ1-5, with D possibly being TRBD1 (5 bases). V was clipped by 6 bases and J by 5 bases, with 8 bases between them. The CDR3 spans 12 residues. CDR1 and CDR2 (germline): MDHEN, SYDVKM. The CDR3 nucleotides read TGTGCCAGCAGCCCAGGGTATCAGCCCCAGCATTTT. Its protein product is CASSPGYQPQHF. The full variable domain, with the rest looked up from reference TRBV28 and TRBJ1-5, is DVKVTQSSRYLVKRTGEKVFLECVQDMDHENMFWYRQDPGLGLRLIYFSYDVKMKEKGDIPEGYSVSREKKERFSLILESASTNQTSMYLCASSPGYQPQHFGDGTRLSIL.

The chain joins TRBV5-1 to TRBJ1-1, with 7 positions matching TRBD1. The CDR3 consists of 16 residues. V shed 4 bases and J 0 bases; nucleotides not matched to a gene: 9. CDR1 and CDR2 from the germline V gene are SGHRS and YFSETQ. The CDR3 bases are TGCGCCAGCAGCCCTGGGACAGTCGTTATGAACACTGAAGCTTTCTTT. Encoded protein: CASSPGTVVMNTEAFF. The full variable domain, rest sourced from reference TRBV5-1 and TRBJ1-1, is KAGVTQTPRYLIKTRGQQVTLSCSPISGHRSVSWYQQTPGQGLQFLFEYFSETQRNKGNFPGRFSGRQFSNSRSEMNVSTLELGDSALYLCASSPGTVVMNTEAFFGQGTRLTVV.

This rearrangement joins TRBV4-2 to TRBJ1-1, with unresolved D. CDR3 length equals 13 residues. V lost 4 bases and J lost 1, with 7 bases in between. From germline, CDR1 is LGHNA and CDR2 YNFKEQ. This CDR3 is CASSPERNTEAFF. The CDR3 DNA is TGTGCCAGCAGCCCCGAGAGGAACACTGAAGCTTTCTTT.

The chain has TRBV10-3 and TRBJ2-7; D might be TRBD1 (7 bases). The CDR3 is 15 residues long. Trimming took 4 bases from V and 2 from J, leaving 15 bases between them. Germline values: CDR1 ENHRY, CDR2 SYGVKD. Here the CDR3 reads CAISAIDREAYEQYF. In nucleotides, the CDR3 is TGTGCCATCAGTGCTATAGACAGGGAGGCCTACGAGCAGTACTTC.

The rearrangement links TRBV19 to TRBJ2-1; 10 positions agree with TRBD2. CDR3 length: 14 amino acids. Germline loops: CDR1 LNHDA, CDR2 SQIVND (reference sequence). V gave up 5 bases and J gave up 4 bases; unmatched junction bases: 2. In DNA, the CDR3 is TGTGCCAGTAGTTTACTAGCGGGGTACAATGAGCAGTTCTTC. It specifies CASSLLAGYNEQFF.

This rearrangement joins TRBV4-1 to TRBJ1-1; D ambiguous. The CDR3 has 12 amino acids. The germline V gene has CDR1 MGHRA and CDR2 YSYEKL. Trimming shortened V by 3 bases and J by 7 bases, and 9 bases separated the two germline ends. CDR3 residues: CASSQAGFEAFF. The CDR3 nucleotides are TGCGCCAGCAGCCAGGCCGGGTTTGAAGCTTTCTTT.

The J gene is TRBJ2-3, the V gene TRBV11-1; D unresolved. The CDR3 extends over 17 amino acids. Looked up from germline, CDR1 is SGHAT and CDR2 is FQDESV (reference sequence). Trimming cost V 0 bases and J 4 bases, with 17 bases left between them. DNA of the CDR3: TGTGCCAGCAGCTTAGCTACAAAATTAATCAGGTCAGATACGCAGTATTTT. This gives the protein CASSLATKLIRSDTQYF.

In its sample, this clone was seen once. The chain has TRBV27 and TRBJ2-4, with 7 bases identical to TRBD1. With V trimmed by 4 bases and J by 5 bases, 5 bases remained unmatched. The CDR3 sequence is 14 residues long. In germline, CDR1 is MNHEY, CDR2 SMNVEV (reference sequence). The CDR3 bases are TGTGCCAGCAGTTCAGGGGGTATCCAAAACATTCAGTACTTC. Translating it yields CASSSGGIQNIQYF.

This clone appeared a single time. V gene TRBV6-5 combines with J gene TRBJ2-7; 7 nucleotides align to TRBD2. CDR3 length: 16 amino acids. The ends lost 1 base at V and 6 bases at J; junction bases unmatched: 12. Germline lookup yields CDR1 MNHEY and CDR2 SVGAGI. The DNA for the CDR3 is TGTGCCAGCAGTTACTATGGGGGGGACTCTTCTCGCGAGCAGTACTTC. Translation: CASSYYGGDSSREQYF.

The J gene is TRBJ2-3, the V gene TRBV4-2; 9 nucleotides align to TRBD2. The germline CDR1 and CDR2 sequences are LGHNA and YNFKEQ. Trimming removed 5 bases from V and 5 bases from J; junction bases left unmatched: 8. The CDR3 consists of 15 residues. CDR3 region: CASSDVAGAQDTQYF. The CDR3 DNA reads as TGTGCCAGCAGCGATGTAGCGGGGGCCCAAGATACGCAGTATTTT.

Written as DNA, the CDR3 is TGTGCCAGCAGCTCAGGGACTAGCGGGGGTCTTACCTACAATGAGCAGTTCTTC. It codes for CASSSGTSGGLTYNEQFF. V usage is TRBV7-6 and J usage is TRBJ2-1, with TRBD2 matching over 14 bases. V lost 4 bases, J lost 2 bases, and 7 bases stayed unmatched. This CDR3 has 18 residues. The germline V gene encodes CDR1 SGHVS and CDR2 FNYEAQ.

V and J are TRBV28 and TRBJ2-2; D perhaps matches TRBD2 (7 bases). The CDR3 consists of 13 residues. V lost 7 bases and J 6 bases, leaving 12 bases between the germline ends. Per germline, CDR1 MDHEN and CDR2 SYDVKM. The CDR3 spells CASNQGGAGELFF. DNA for the CDR3: TGTGCCAGCAATCAAGGGGGGGCCGGGGAGCTGTTTTTT.

The V and J genes are TRBV27 and TRBJ2-7; D is possibly TRBD2 (5 bases). Germline CDR1 and CDR2: MNHEY and SMNVEV (reference sequence). There are 12 residues in the CDR3. V lost 8 bases and J lost 6, with 14 bases in between. In DNA, the CDR3 is TGTGCCAGCTCCTCCCGGGGTGGCGAGCAGTACTTC. Encoded protein: CASSSRGGEQYF.

This chain joins TRBV7-9 and TRBJ1-1; D uncertain. V lost 1 base and J 1 base, leaving 7 bases between the germline ends. This CDR3 comprises 14 residues. CDR1 is SEHNR, CDR2 FQNEAQ, per germline (reference sequence). The CDR3 loop is CASSLVGSNTEAFF. DNA of the CDR3: TGTGCCAGCAGCTTAGTCGGGTCGAACACTGAAGCTTTCTTT.